The entry that follows covers one T cell receptor beta chain sequence. Its antigen is not yet known. Base-call qualities are not available, and no considerably larger clone is one nucleotide away. The immunoSEQ Assay, a bias-controlled multiplex PCR, was used to amplify TCRbeta CDR3 regions from genomic DNA. From the authors' description of their analysis: The number of nucleated cells in each sample was estimated by amplification of reference gene primers within the assay. Sequence reads were collapsed and filtered to measure the absolute abundance of every unique TCRbeta CDR3 rearrangement. Productive Simpson clonality was computed per sample as the square root of Simpson's diversity index over productive rearrangements. Drawn from immuneACCESS, this table holds only the in-frame rearrangements with V and J called that TCRdb kept. Clones are partly lost; checked studies trace under half to an unresolved V gene and leave the rest unexplained. V and J calls and clone size come straight from that table; D and trimming were deduced from the DNA. In this sample the table shows 650,000 to 800,000 clones, around 90% of which occur a single time. Under 0.3% of the sample belongs to the ten largest clones.

The data were obtained in a study of blood T cell repertoires in COVID-19 (dated by TCRdb to the early 2020s). Background on the whole study: The collaborator samples originated in the United States, Italy and Spain and spanned the acute and convalescent phases of COVID-19. The material from the prospective study consisted of cDNA or gDNA derived from T cells, B-cell-depleted T cells, or PBMCs. Deeply sampled blood TCRbeta repertoires from subjects exposed to, actively infected with, or recovered from COVID-19 were included in the dataset. A freely available public database, intended as a resource for researchers studying the immune response to SARS-CoV-2, is where the repertoires were released. The samples were drawn from the first 160 participants of the ongoing ImmuneRACE study and from 950 to 1,500 subjects provided by 6 global collaborators. Nearly every sample came with metadata listing a de-identified subject ID, COVID-19 status, age in years and sex. HLA class I and class II types, where available, came from metadata supplied by the sample provider rather than from assay-based typing.

The germline V and J ends show losses of 2 bases and 2 bases respectively, and no gene match explains 9 bases of the junction. Per the germline V gene (reference sequence), LNHDA is the CDR1 and SQIVND is the CDR2. The CDR3 holds 16 amino acids from the cysteine to the phenylalanine. Of all the DNA, just the CDR3 is kept, 48 bases in frame from base 1. Each collaborating institution followed its own protocols to collect whole blood in K2EDTA tubes. For TCRbeta analysis, collaborators shipped samples in one of three forms: frozen whole blood, isolated PBMCs, or DNA extracted from either of those sample types. Findings and caveats that apply to the study as a whole: Clinical and demographic metadata were provided uncurated, with the amount varying by source and participant.

The rearranged segments are TRBV19 and TRBJ2-7; 7 nucleotides in the junction match TRBD2. The source material was peripheral blood. This receptor was taken from a woman aged 18 to 35 with acute or convalescent COVID-19. This receptor has the CDR3 CASSISASGYAYEQYF. In nucleotides, the sequence is TGTGCCAGTAGTATATCTGCTAGCGGTTATGCCTACGAGCAGTACTTC. Reference TRBV19 and TRBJ2-7 genes cover what lies past the CDR3, so the full variable domain is DGGITQSPKYLFRKEGQNVTLSCEQNLNHDAMYWYRQDPGQGLRLIYYSQIVNDFQKGDIAEGYSVSREKKESFPLTVTSAQKNPTAFYLCASSISASGYAYEQYFGPGTRLTVT.